This section outlines one TCR beta chain sequence together with its context. CDR3 size: 14 residues. Per the germline V gene, CDR1 is KGHDR and CDR2 is SFDVKD. Trimming stripped 3 bases from V and 3 bases from J, with 11 bases between. Source study methods: By means of reference gene primer amplification, nucleated cell counts were estimated. Sequencing used immunoSEQ multiplex PCR; TCRdb keeps in-frame clones, though not all of them. The V and J calls and the clone size are those of that table, but D and trimming were determined from the DNA. The data hold a few hundred thousand clones, with around 90% observed a single time. This sample stems from a study of blood T cell repertoires in COVID-19. Whole-study context: Sources were T cells, B-cell-depleted T cells, or PBMCs; the material itself was cDNA or gDNA.

Participants were aged 18 to 89 years from about 25 US areas. V gene TRBV24-1 combines with J gene TRBJ2-7; a weak D match, TRBD2 (6 bases). Sequences were obtained from PBMCs or T cells enriched from blood (not recorded which). The clonotype originates from a woman aged 18-30 years who had recovered from COVID-19. Written as DNA, the CDR3 is TGTGCCACCAGTGATGCGGGGACCCGCTACGAGCAGTACTTC. Amino acids: CATSDAGTRYEQYF.